This is a list of T cell receptor beta chains from one sample in a study of blood T cells in healthy people across ages. TCRdb reprocessed the 5' RACE reads with MiXCR, giving one entry per CDR3 protein. The data contain hundreds of thousands of distinct CDR3 sequences, around a fifth of them singletons. The sample comprised blood. The receptors derive from an older man in good health. CDR3s include the opening cysteine and the closing phenylalanine or tryptophan. A D gene is named only where the DNA matches it firmly. Only part of the rows carry a size: once, few, many, or a class if the clone is expanded.

clone_size,v_call,j_call,d_call,cdr3_nt,cdr3_aa
few,TRBV29-1,TRBJ2-1,TRBD2,TGCAGCGTTTTCCCAGGTCTAGCGGACTCCTACAATGAGCAGTTCTTC,CSVFPGLADSYNEQFF
NA,TRBV6-2/TRBV6-3,TRBJ2-5,TRBD2,TGTGCCAGCAGTTTAACTCCGGGAGGCCGGGGGACCCAGTACTTC,CASSLTPGGRGTQYF
NA,TRBV5-1,TRBJ1-1,NA,TGCGCCAGCAGCTCGACAGGTTCTGACACTGAAGCTTTCTTT,CASSSTGSDTEAFF
NA,TRBV20-1,TRBJ2-7,NA,TGCAGTGCTAAACAGGCATCCTACGAGCAGTACTTC,CSAKQASYEQYF
few,TRBV2,TRBJ2-5,NA,TGTGCCAGCAGTGTGGGAGACCAAGAGACCCAGTACTTC,CASSVGDQETQYF
few,TRBV6-1,TRBJ2-5,NA,TGTGCCAGCAGTGAACAGGGTCGGTTCGGGGAAGAGACCCAGTACTTC,CASSEQGRFGEETQYF
many,TRBV5-1,TRBJ2-1,NA,TGCGCCAGCAGCTTGGCCCTTTTAGGCAATGAGCAGTTCTTC,CASSLALLGNEQFF
NA,TRBV9,TRBJ2-3,NA,TGTGCCAGCAGCGGAATGGCCACAGATACGCAGTATTTT,CASSGMATDTQYF
few,TRBV3-1,TRBJ1-4,NA,TGTGCCAGCAGCCAGGGGAAGACAGAAAAACTGTTTTTT,CASSQGKTEKLFF
NA,TRBV12-3/TRBV12-4,TRBJ2-3,NA,TGTGCCAGTAGAACTTCTAGCGCAGATACGCAGTATTTT,CASRTSSADTQYF
NA,TRBV5-1,TRBJ2-7,NA,TGCGCCAGCAGCTTGGATAGCGGCTACGAGCAGTACTTC,CASSLDSGYEQYF
NA,TRBV7-3,TRBJ2-1,NA,TGTGCCAGCAGCTTAAATCCGGCTGAGCAGTTCTTC,CASSLNPAEQFF
NA,TRBV4-1,TRBJ2-5,NA,TGCGCCAGCAGCCAAGCTCCAGGGCGGGAGACCCAGTACTTC,CASSQAPGRETQYF
few,TRBV6-6,TRBJ1-2,NA,TGTGCCAGCAGGTTAACAACCGGGACAAACTATGGCTACACCTTC,CASRLTTGTNYGYTF
few,TRBV28,TRBJ1-4,NA,TGTGCCAGCAGAGGAACAAACAGGGCCTATAATGAAAAACTGTTTTTT,CASRGTNRAYNEKLFF
NA,TRBV3-1,TRBJ2-7,NA,TGTGCCAGCAGCCAAGATGGTTCCTACGAGCACTACTTC,CASSQDGSYEHYF
NA,TRBV20-1,TRBJ2-1,TRBD2,TGCAGTGCTAGAGATCGGGGGAGGGCCTCTTTCGGGCAGTTCTTC,CSARDRGRASFGQFF
NA,TRBV6-2/TRBV6-3,TRBJ2-1,TRBD2,TGTGCCAGCAGTTATACTAGCGGGTGGGGCAATGAGCAGTTCTTC,CASSYTSGWGNEQFF
few,TRBV6-5,TRBJ1-5,NA,TGTGCCAGCAGCCGGGGCCTACCGGGTCAGCCCCAGCATTTT,CASSRGLPGQPQHF
NA,TRBV12-2,TRBJ1-3,NA,TGTGCAAGTCGCTTAAACAGGGGGCGGAATCTCTCTGGAAACACCATATATTTT,CASRLNRGRNLSGNTIYF
NA,TRBV24-1,TRBJ2-1,TRBD1,TGTGCCACCAGTGACCCCACGGGACAGGGCTACAATGAGCAGTTCTTC,CATSDPTGQGYNEQFF
NA,TRBV9,TRBJ2-1,NA,TGTGCCAGCAGCTCCACAACTAGTCTAAGCCTAGCCTCCTACAATGAGCAGTTCTTC,CASSSTTSLSLASYNEQFF
NA,TRBV20-1,TRBJ2-1,TRBD1,TGCAGTGCTGGAGAGGGGGCATCCAATGAGCAGTTCTTC,CSAGEGASNEQFF
NA,TRBV6-1,TRBJ2-1,NA,TGTGCCAGCAGTGAATCCTCTGAGCAGTTCTTC,CASSESSEQFF
few,TRBV2,TRBJ2-5,NA,TGTTCCAGCAGAGGGGTAGGGGGGGAGACCCAGTACTTC,CSSRGVGGETQYF
NA,TRBV7-9,TRBJ2-7,NA,TGTGCCAGCAGCTTAGCTGGCAGGGCTTACGAGCAGTACTTC,CASSLAGRAYEQYF
few,TRBV7-2,TRBJ2-5,NA,TGTGCCAGCAGCTCACGGTTGGGCGGGACCCAGTACTTC,CASSSRLGGTQYF
NA,TRBV20-1,TRBJ2-7,NA,TGCAGTGCTAGTGGGGACCGCAGCTACGAGCAGTACTTC,CSASGDRSYEQYF
few,TRBV6-5,TRBJ1-4,NA,TGTGCCAGCACTCCAACTAATGAAAAACTGTTTTTT,CASTPTNEKLFF
NA,TRBV29-1,TRBJ2-1,TRBD2,TGCAGCGTTGAGGACGGGAGGGCCTCGGATGAGCAGTTCTTC,CSVEDGRASDEQFF
few,TRBV13,TRBJ2-2,NA,TGTGCCAGCAGCTTAAATAGGATTGTATCCGGGGAGCTGTTTTTT,CASSLNRIVSGELFF
few,TRBV6-6,TRBJ2-1,TRBD2,TGTGCCAGCAGTTACTCGCGGGAGGGCTACAATGAGCAGTTCTTC,CASSYSREGYNEQFF
NA,TRBV12-3/TRBV12-4,TRBJ2-7,TRBD2,TGTGCCACCTCTGGACTAGCGGGAGCTGAGCAGTACTTC,CATSGLAGAEQYF
few,TRBV4-2,TRBJ2-5,TRBD2,TGTGCCAGCAGCCAAGGAAGGATGACTAGCGGGAGTACGCAGACCCAGTACTTC,CASSQGRMTSGSTQTQYF
NA,TRBV5-1,TRBJ2-5,TRBD2,TGCGCCAGCAGCCAAGGGACTACTGGGGTTGAGCAGTACTTC,CASSQGTTGVEQYF
few,TRBV28,TRBJ2-1,NA,TGTGCCAGCAGAGGGGATGAGCAGTTCTTC,CASRGDEQFF
NA,TRBV28,TRBJ2-5,NA,TGTGCCAGCAGCCCTTTCCCAGAGACCCAGTACTTC,CASSPFPETQYF
once,TRBV20-1,TRBJ2-7,TRBD2,TGCAGTGCTAGAACCTCTTTGACTAGCGGGAGATACTACGAGCAGTACTTC,CSARTSLTSGRYYEQYF
few,TRBV24-1,TRBJ2-1,NA,TGTGCCACCAGTGCCGGGGTTGTCGATGAGCAGTTCTTC,CATSAGVVDEQFF
NA,TRBV12-3/TRBV12-4,TRBJ2-4,NA,TGTGCCAGCAGTTTGCAGGTCACAGCCCGGAACATTCAGTACTTC,CASSLQVTARNIQYF
many,TRBV6-2/TRBV6-3,TRBJ2-3,TRBD2,TGTGCCAGCACCCTGACTAGCGGGAGTGATACGCAGTATTTT,CASTLTSGSDTQYF
NA,TRBV5-1,TRBJ2-7,NA,TGCGCCAGCAGTGGTCACTCCTCCTACGAGCAGTACTTC,CASSGHSSYEQYF
many,TRBV4-1,TRBJ1-4,NA,TGCGCCAGCAGCCGGAGTAGGACGGCTAATGAAAAACTGTTTTTT,CASSRSRTANEKLFF
NA,TRBV29-1,TRBJ2-5,NA,TGCAGCGTTGAAGCGATTCAAGAGACCCAGTACTTC,CSVEAIQETQYF
NA,TRBV10-3,TRBJ2-5,NA,TGTGCCATCAGTACAGGGACGGACGAGACCCAGTACTTC,CAISTGTDETQYF